The source of this T cell receptor beta chain is a study of blood T cell repertoires in COVID-19. As for the study in general: Sites in the United States, Italy and Spain provided acute and convalescent COVID-19 samples.

This table comes from immunoSEQ multiplex PCR, and its TCRdb copy is limited to in-frame clones, with some not included. The sample lists fewer than 400,000 clones, more than 90% occurring once. Self-reported history from a screening survey and questionnaire set each donor's cohort. The sample comprised PBMCs or T cells enriched from blood (not recorded which). The clonotype was recovered from a woman aged 30 to 39 who had recovered from COVID-19.

CDR3 sequence (DNA): TGCAGTGGGCCTGAAAACAATGAGCAGTTCTTC. It is translated as CSGPENNEQFF. V is TRBV20-1 and J is TRBJ2-1; D unclear. CDR1 and CDR2 from the germline V gene are DFQATT and SNEGSKA (reference sequence). The germline V and J ends were trimmed by 7 bases and 5 bases, with 9 bases remaining between them. The CDR3 contains 11 residues.